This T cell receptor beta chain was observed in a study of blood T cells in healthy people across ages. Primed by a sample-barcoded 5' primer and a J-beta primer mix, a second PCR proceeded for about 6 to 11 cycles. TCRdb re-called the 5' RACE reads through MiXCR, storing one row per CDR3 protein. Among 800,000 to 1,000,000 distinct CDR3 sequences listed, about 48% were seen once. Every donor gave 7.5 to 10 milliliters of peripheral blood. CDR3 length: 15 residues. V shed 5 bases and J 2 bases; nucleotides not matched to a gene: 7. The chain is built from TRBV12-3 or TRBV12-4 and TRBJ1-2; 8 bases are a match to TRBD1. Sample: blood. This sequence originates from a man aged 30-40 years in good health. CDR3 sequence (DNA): TGTGCCAGCAGTCCTCAGGGGGCGGTCAACTATGGCTACACCTTC. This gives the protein CASSPQGAVNYGYTF.